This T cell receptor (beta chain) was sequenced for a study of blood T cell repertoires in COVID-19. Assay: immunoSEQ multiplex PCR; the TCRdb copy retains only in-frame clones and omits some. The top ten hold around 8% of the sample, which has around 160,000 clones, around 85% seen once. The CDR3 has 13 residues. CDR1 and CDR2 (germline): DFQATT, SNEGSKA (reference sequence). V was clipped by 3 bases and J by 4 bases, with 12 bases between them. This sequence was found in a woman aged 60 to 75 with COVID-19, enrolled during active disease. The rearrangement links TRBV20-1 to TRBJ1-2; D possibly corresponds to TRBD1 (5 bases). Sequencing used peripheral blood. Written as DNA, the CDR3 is TGCAGTGCTAGTTGGGCCAGGGTCTATGGCTACACCTTC. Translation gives CSASWARVYGYTF.